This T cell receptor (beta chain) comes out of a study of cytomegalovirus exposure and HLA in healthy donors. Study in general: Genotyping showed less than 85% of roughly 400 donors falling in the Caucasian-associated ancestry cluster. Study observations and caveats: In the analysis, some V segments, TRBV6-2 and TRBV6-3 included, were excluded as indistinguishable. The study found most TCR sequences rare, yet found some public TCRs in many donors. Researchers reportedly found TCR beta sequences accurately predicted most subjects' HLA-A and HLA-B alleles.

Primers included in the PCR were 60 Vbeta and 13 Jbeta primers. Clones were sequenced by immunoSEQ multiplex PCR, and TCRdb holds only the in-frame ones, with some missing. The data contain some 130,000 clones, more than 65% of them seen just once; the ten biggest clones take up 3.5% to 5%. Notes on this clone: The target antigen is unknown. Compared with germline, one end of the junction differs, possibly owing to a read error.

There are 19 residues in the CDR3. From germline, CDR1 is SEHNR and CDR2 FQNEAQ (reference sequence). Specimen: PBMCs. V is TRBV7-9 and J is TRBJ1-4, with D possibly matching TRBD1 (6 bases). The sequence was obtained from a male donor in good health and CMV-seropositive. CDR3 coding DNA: TGTTCCAGCAGCTTCTCGGGACACGGTCTAAACGTGACTAATGAAAAACTGTTTTTT. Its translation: CSSSFSGHGLNVTNEKLFF.